This T cell receptor (beta chain) was documented in a study of blood T cell repertoires in COVID-19. Overall study: Samples representing acute and convalescent COVID-19 were sourced from the United States, Italy and Spain. The cDNA or gDNA used as material had been derived from T cells, B-cell-depleted T cells, or PBMCs.

The germline CDR1 and CDR2 sequences are LNHDA and SQIVND (reference sequence). This CDR3 has 12 residues. Trimming left V 7 bases short and J 6 bases short, with 10 bases between. Original processing methods: Reference gene primer amplification gave estimated nucleated cell counts. Measured with immunoSEQ multiplex PCR; TCRdb has only the in-frame clones, and not every one. D and trimming come from the DNA, and the V and J calls and clone size come from that table. The table has 30,000 to 45,000 clones, about nine tenths seen once; the top ten hold roughly 6.1%. The receptor was isolated from a human donor in a cohort sampled during active COVID-19. The sample taken for sequencing was peripheral blood. The genes are TRBV19 and TRBJ1-5; D is uncertain. CDR3 bases: TGTGCCAGTAATACAGTCGGTCAGCCCCAGCATTTT. Its protein is CASNTVGQPQHF.